This TCR beta chain is from a study of Ad26.COV2.S vaccination and SARS-CoV-2 variants. Across the whole study: Ad26.COV2.S given intramuscularly, once or twice 56 days apart. Study findings and constraints: Similar non-spike TCR breadth was observed in recipients of vaccine and of placebo.

Of note for this clone: Its antigen is still unknown.

Sequenced by immunoSEQ multiplex PCR; TCRdb stores in-frame clones only, minus some. The sample lists hundreds of thousands of clones, 88% occurring once. Trimming pared 9 bases from V and 5 bases from J, leaving 7 bases between. The germline V gene encodes CDR1 LNHDA and CDR2 SQIVND (reference sequence). The CDR3 length is 10 residues. Treatment in this sample: 15 to 20 received Ad26.COV2.S at low or high dose, single or two shots; about 5 received placebo; per-sample allocation not given. Sampling was performed 63 days after the first vaccine or placebo injection. An Ad26 vector carrying the Wuhan-strain SARS-CoV-2 spike served as the vaccine.

The receptor's source is a person aged 18 to 59 who received the Ad26.COV2.S COVID-19 vaccine or a placebo. The chain couples TRBV19 to TRBJ1-1, with D tentatively TRBD1 (6 bases). The sequencing used peripheral blood, collected in a trial of Ad26.COV2.S vaccine versus placebo. The CDR3 is CASGQTEAFF. Here the CDR3 DNA reads TGTGCCAGCGGACAGACTGAAGCTTTCTTT.